The clone carrying this T cell receptor beta chain came up a few times. The sample is drawn from a study of blood T cell repertoires in COVID-19. For the study at large: The study drew acute and convalescent COVID-19 samples from the United States, Italy and Spain. Sample material is recorded as cDNA or gDNA derived from T cells, B-cell-depleted T cells, or PBMCs.

Per the germline V gene, CDR1 is SGHTA and CDR2 is FQGNSA. With 0 bases removed from V and 2 bases from J, the gap between germline ends came to 8 bases. The CDR3 consists of 15 residues. Per the original data handling: Scientists estimated how many nucleated cells there were by amplifying reference gene primers. Sequenced by immunoSEQ multiplex PCR; TCRdb stores in-frame clones only, minus some. D and trimming come from the DNA, and the V and J calls and clone size come from that table. The sample lists approximately 150,000 clones, approximately 78% occurring once. The rearrangement uses TRBV7-2 and TRBJ1-3; the D gene is possibly TRBD1 (5 bases). Sequencing input: peripheral blood. The clonotype was recovered from a human donor in a cohort sampled during active COVID-19. CDR3 sequence (DNA): TGTGCCAGCAGCTTAGCAGGGGTCGCTGGAAACACCATATATTTT. This encodes CASSLAGVAGNTIYF.